Given below is one T cell receptor (beta chain) in context. This clone appeared once. Its antigen is not yet known. Qualities for individual bases were not recorded, and no much larger clone is one base off. The cohort comprised under 700 healthy bone marrow donors. All cohort members were sampled while nominally healthy, although unrecorded immune exposures were likely present. The donor was CMV seropositive and was included in the group of some 290 seropositive cohort members. Every donor gave a peripheral blood sample, and the peripheral blood mononuclear cells from that sample were used for TCR beta sequencing. The Qiagen DNeasy Blood Extraction Kit was used to extract genomic DNA from the blood cell samples. The data were taken from a study of cytomegalovirus exposure and HLA in healthy donors (TCRdb year 2017). In terms of the full investigation: According to an earlier analysis of several hundred of the donors, 200 million or so T cells yielded roughly 100 million unique TCR beta sequences and 276 Gb of sequence data. An early release that covered several hundred HLA-typed donors contained around 300 gigabases of sequencing data and 85 million to 100 million unique TCR sequences. Of the roughly 400 genotyped donors, approximately 83% fell in the genetic ancestry cluster associated with self-reported Caucasian donors. The study aimed to test whether cataloging public T cell receptors could reveal signatures of past pathogen exposure. The T cell repertoires of 550 to 850 subjects were profiled by immunosequencing and related to cytomegalovirus serostatus. Besides the first cohort of roughly 660 subjects, a separate validation cohort made up of roughly 130 different subjects was used. To predict cytomegalovirus infection status, the study combined high-throughput TCR immunosequencing, statistical association of individual TCRs with disease status, and machine learning. In a later analysis, previously published TCR beta repertoires from several hundred donors were re-analyzed and high-resolution HLA genotyping was added so that TCR occurrence patterns could be studied. The later analysis used no new phenotypic data to find candidate immune exposures, relying instead on TCR beta sequences and their occurrence across donors. An earlier analysis of 587 of the donors applied high-throughput TCR beta sequencing to assess whether each TCR beta V gene segment acted as functional or pseudogenic. Donor age, sex, ethnicity and CMV serostatus were compiled together with the repertoire data. In a later genetic analysis, genome-wide SNP genotypes for about 55% of the roughly 700 donors were used, and that subset was treated as a discovery cohort. Every discovery cohort repertoire had been produced on one sequencing platform. Both class I and class II loci were covered by HLA typing, at four-digit resolution. The number of typed donors differed by locus: roughly 629-640 for A, B, C, DRB1 and DQB1; about 520 for DQA1; 606 for DPA1; and some 430 for DPB1. About 5 DR-DQ haplotypes were handled as single units for association and clustering, since linkage in the cohort was strong. Among 398 genotyped donors of the cohort, an average of roughly 240,000 unique TCR beta nucleotide sequences were sequenced per donor, around a sixth of them non-productive. Study-wide conclusions, independent of this receptor: In both the original and validation cohorts, the classifier was reported to diagnose cytomegalovirus status with high specificity and sensitivity. The earlier analysis of nearly 600 of the donors excluded some 15 rarely observed V segments, including chromosome 9 orphons, because counts were too low. Compared with equally common non-associated chains, HLA-associated TCR beta chains in a later analysis were more clonally expanded and had lower generation probabilities. A group of highly shared sequence variants was considered likely to be a technical artifact of the sequencing pipeline. In the study, some 180 TCR beta chains were listed as associated with cytomegalovirus. The only immune exposure information available for the cohort was CMV serostatus. Correlated functional status among segregating V segments might reflect linkage disequilibrium, but an unknown experimental factor could not be ruled out. Most TCR sequences were seen in very few donors, while some public TCRs were found in many individuals. According to a later genetic analysis, donors in an Asian-associated ancestry cluster had fewer N-insertions in productive TCRs than the roughly 660-donor mean. Broadly in line with IMGT annotations, most TCR beta V segments showed up in productive rearrangements about 87% or about 30% of the time in an earlier analysis of approximately 640 of the donors. The authors suggested that the approach could potentially be extended to other disease states and immunological phenotypes. According to a later analysis, most CMV-associated TCR beta chains appeared to be HLA-restricted, and the HLA associations seemed to be driven largely by CMV exposure. When HLA alleles, especially DR and DQ, strongly co-occurred, attributing TCR associations to individual alleles was difficult. In a later analysis, TCR association rates were found to vary across HLA loci, with the most associated TCRs seen for DRB1 alleles and the fewest for HLA-C alleles. A later genetic analysis associated a missense DCLRE1C variant with V-gene and J-gene trimming of TCR beta chains, and an independent cohort replicated the association. Three of the identified cytomegalovirus-associated TCR beta chains were confirmed in vitro to be specific for cytomegalovirus antigens. In a later analysis, around 17,000 TCR beta sequences were associated with specific HLA alleles at a false discovery rate of 0.05. Several of the top co-occurrence clusters appeared to be linked to parvovirus B19, influenza, CMV and Epstein-Barr virus, according to a later analysis. This cohort had only TCR beta chains sequenced, and the lack of alpha or paired-chain data limited which features could be detected. Some IMGT-functional V segments, including TRBV6-2 and TRBV6-3, could not be told apart with the 87-base-pair reads, so those segments were excluded. HLA typing was unavailable for some donors at each locus, so association tests used only the typed subset. The presence/absence analyses assumed that sequencing depth was roughly uniform across donors, and that assumption may not be true. A further reported finding was that TCR beta sequences accurately predicted the HLA-A and HLA-B alleles for most subjects in the first cohort.

Receptor amplification or capture employed the immunoSEQ multiplex PCR assay. For the multiplex PCR, a mixture combining 60 forward primers for TCR Vbeta segments and 13 reverse primers for TCR Jbeta segments was used. The CDR3 region of rearranged TCR beta genes was amplified from genomic DNA by a multiplex PCR assay. The amplified TCR beta libraries were sequenced on the Illumina HiSeq System as 87-base-pair reads. For the original study's pipeline: A later analysis tallied 75 million to 85 million unique TCR beta chains across the 700 or so repertoires, and around 10 million of those chains were shared by two or more donors. Raw reads were error-corrected and collapsed into unique sequences by a nearest-neighbor algorithm in which closely related sequences were merged to remove PCR and sequencing errors. Alignment of CDR3 sequences to IMGT reference sequences was used to assign V, D and J gene segments. For a sequence to be retained, a match of at least six nucleotides was required to both a V gene segment and a J gene segment. A rearrangement counted as productive if the CDR3 had no stop codons and remained in frame with V and J, and every other rearrangement counted as non-productive. Following IMGT convention, CDR3 was defined as the stretch from the second conserved V-encoded cysteine up to the conserved J-encoded phenylalanine. The earlier analysis of about 570 of the donors excluded any sequence lacking an unambiguous match to a single V gene segment. In an earlier analysis of almost 600 of the donors, a V segment was called functional when productive rearrangements were above 56.7%, and segregating when the standard deviation between donors exceeded 5%. To diagnose cytomegalovirus status from the catalog of TCR beta chain sequences, a statistical classification framework was built. V and J gene assignment, in a later analysis, came from comparing TCR nucleotide sequences with IMGT/GENE-DB human TR gene sequences. A later analysis assigned CDR3 sequences and most-parsimonious VDJ recombination scenarios with the TCRdist pipeline. In a later analysis, every TCR beta chain was defined by the combination of its CDR3 amino acid sequence and its V-gene family, and reads without a unique V-gene family were dropped. A later analysis removed 600 or so highly shared, low-generation-probability nucleotide sequences to deal with suspected cross-contamination and a sequencing artifact. In a later analysis, a clonal expansion index for each public chain was calculated from normalized within-repertoire ranks of inferred template counts. In a later analysis, generation probabilities were computed with a VDJ recombination model fitted to out-of-frame rearrangements, and the resulting probabilities were checked against IGoR. In a later analysis, hypergeometric tests were used to score TCR-TCR, TCR-HLA and TCR-CMV co-occurrence, with a repertoire-size bias correction applied to TCR pairs. In a later analysis, false discovery rates were estimated by permuting HLA or CMV assignments 20 times. In a later analysis, co-occurring TCRs were grouped using DBSCAN, with TCRdist sequence similarity added in when clustering inside HLA-allele-positive subsets. For co-occurrence clustering, repertoires with fewer than 30,000 or more than 120,000 public chains were excluded, along with a handful of repertoires with anomalous nucleotide sharing. What TCRdb holds here is the immuneACCESS table cut down to in-frame rearrangements. Part of the clones is not present; checked against another copy, under half of the missing clones reflect an unresolved V gene, and the others are unexplained. That table furnishes V, J and clone size, whereas the DNA furnished D and trimming. Across this sample there are about 180,000 clones, with around four fifths seen only once. The ten largest clones represent around 3.4% of the sample.

The germline V gene (reference sequence) specifies GTSNPN as CDR1 and SVGIG as CDR2. The CDR3, cysteine through phenylalanine, is 17 amino acids long. CDR3 DNA is the only sequence kept; it has 51 bases, read in frame from the first base. This sequence uses TRBV30 and TRBJ2-5; 7 central bases correspond to TRBD2. Gene TRBJ2-7 matches the end of the DNA better, so the J call may be wrong. The material sequenced was PBMCs. This clonotype originated in a woman aged 55 to 70 in good health and CMV-seropositive. The DNA sequence is TGTGCCTGGAGTTTTCGATCAGCGGGACCCGACTCCTACGAGCAGTACTTC. Its protein is CAWSFRSAGPDSYEQYF.